This record covers a single TCR beta chain. The record originates from a study of T cell changes during pregnancy in multiple sclerosis. This table comes from immunoSEQ multiplex PCR, and its TCRdb copy is limited to in-frame clones, with some not included. Of 48,000 or so clones listed, 85% to 95% are singletons. The CDR3 spans 13 residues. Trimming took off 3 bases at V and 0 bases at J, with 5 bases between the two ends. Germline V lookup: CDR1 MNHNS, CDR2 SASEGT. The J gene is TRBJ1-1, the V gene TRBV6-1; D uncertain. The sequence derives from a female donor in good health, enrolled as a control in a pregnancy study. The input for sequencing was CD4+ T cells from peripheral blood mononuclear cells, taken in the second trimester of pregnancy. The CDR3 DNA follows: TGTGCCAGCAGTGACAAAATGAACACTGAAGCTTTCTTT. Protein: CASSDKMNTEAFF.